This T cell receptor beta chain is drawn from a study of T cell responses to AZD1222 COVID-19 vaccine. Germline values: CDR1 LGHNA, CDR2 YSLEER. The CDR3 is 14 residues long. Trimming left V 4 bases short and J 4 bases short, with 13 bases between. The assay was immunoSEQ multiplex PCR, and TCRdb's table has in-frame clones only and misses some. The table has roughly 130,000 clones, 92% seen once. The TCR comes from an adult who received the AZD1222 COVID-19 vaccine. The rearrangement links TRBV4-3 to TRBJ2-5; perhaps TRBD2 as D (6 bases). Source: peripheral blood, taken 28 days after the second AZD1222 dose. This CDR3 is CASSLAGSPETQYF. The CDR3 bases are TGCGCCAGCAGCCTGGCGGGGAGCCCAGAGACCCAGTACTTC.